These 25 T cell receptor beta chains were sequenced from one sample in a study of cytotoxic CD8 clonotypes in ibrutinib-treated CLL. TCRdb keeps only in-frame clones here, not all; method: immunoSEQ multiplex PCR. The table shows over 140,000 clones, with about 84% occurring only once. Here the sequenced sample was PBMCs, taken after 36 months of ibrutinib treatment. All receptors come from a human donor with chronic lymphocytic leukemia.

This chain connects TRBV6-5 to TRBJ2-7; TRBD1 might be the D (6 bases). The CDR3 runs 14 residues. The V and J ends lost 4 bases and 7 bases respectively, with 17 bases between them. Germline V gene lookup returns CDR1 MNHEY and CDR2 SVGAGI. The CDR3 loop is CASSWNRGGKEQYF. The CDR3 DNA sequence: TGTGCCAGCAGTTGGAACAGAGGGGGAAAAGAGCAGTACTTC.

This clone appeared a single time. The chain links TRBV6-6 to TRBJ1-1; D unclear. CDR1 is MNHNY, CDR2 SVGAGI, per germline (reference sequence). The CDR3 spans 15 residues. The V end was cut by 0 bases, the J end by 0 bases, with 8 bases between. The CDR3 region has the DNA TGTGCCAGCAGTTACTCACCGGCGATGAACACTGAAGCTTTCTTT. Translating it yields CASSYSPAMNTEAFF.

The chain carries TRBV2 and TRBJ2-7; 7 nucleotides agree with TRBD1. Losses at the gene ends were 10 bases for V and 0 bases for J; bases not matched to a gene: 9. This CDR3 has 14 amino acids. Germline lookup yields CDR1 SNHLY and CDR2 FYNNEI. CDR3 in DNA: TGTGCCACCAGAACAGGGGCATACTCCTACGAGCAGTACTTC. Its translation is CATRTGAYSYEQYF.

The chain has TRBV4-2 and TRBJ2-5; the D call may be TRBD1 or TRBD2 (5 bases each). Germline V gene lookup returns CDR1 LGHNA and CDR2 YNFKEQ. The V end lost 5 bases, the J end lost 3 bases, and 19 bases lay between the germline ends. The CDR3 loop spans 16 amino acids. The CDR3 sequence: CASSYSGTRREETQYF. Here the CDR3 DNA reads TGTGCCAGCAGCTATTCCGGGACCCGTAGGGAAGAGACCCAGTACTTC.

The chain couples TRBV2 to TRBJ2-5; maybe TRBD2 (6 bases). The CDR3 loop spans 15 amino acids. Trimming took 3 bases from V and 5 from J, leaving 16 bases between them. Germline V gene sequence: CDR1 SNHLY, CDR2 FYNNEI. DNA of the CDR3: TGTGCCAGCAGTGAGGCCCGGGGCCGGGGGGAGACCCAGTACTTC. Its translation is CASSEARGRGETQYF.

This chain connects TRBV6-1 to TRBJ1-1; tentatively, D is TRBD1 (6 bases). The V gene's germline CDR1 is MNHNS and CDR2 SASEGT. The CDR3 is 14 residues long. V was trimmed by 4 bases and J by 1 base, leaving 10 bases between them. The chain's CDR3 is CASSARDKNTEAFF. The CDR3 DNA reads as TGTGCCAGCAGTGCCAGGGACAAGAACACTGAAGCTTTCTTT.

The chain has TRBV6-1 and TRBJ1-5; perhaps TRBD1 as D (6 bases). V was clipped by 2 bases and J by 6 bases, with 14 bases between them. The CDR3 is made up of 15 amino acids. Per the germline V gene, CDR1 is MNHNS and CDR2 is SASEGT. The CDR3 coding sequence is TGTGCCAGCAGTGAATGGGACGCAGGGGTTCAGCCCCAGCATTTT. It is translated as CASSEWDAGVQPQHF.

The chain uses TRBV11-2 and TRBJ1-4; a possible D gene is TRBD1 (6 bases). The CDR3 extends over 15 amino acids. The V gene's germline CDR1 is SGHAT and CDR2 FQNNGV. Trimming removed 4 bases from V and 1 base from J, with 10 bases in between. CDR3 amino acids: CASSWGGRTNEKLFF. DNA of the CDR3: TGTGCCAGCAGCTGGGGGGGCAGAACTAATGAAAAACTGTTTTTT.

The chain links TRBV5-6 to TRBJ1-2; 10 bases are a match to TRBD1. The CDR3 extends over 17 amino acids. V lost 4 bases to trimming and J lost 3 bases; unmatched junction nucleotides: 12. Germline CDR1 SGHDT, CDR2 YYEEEE. The CDR3 DNA is TGTGCCAGCAGCCCCGAATGGGGGACAGGGGCCCACTATGGCTACACCTTC. It encodes CASSPEWGTGAHYGYTF.

This clone appeared a single time. The CDR3 reads CASSLLAGNTEAFF. CDR3 DNA: TGTGCCAGCAGCTTACTGGCAGGAAACACTGAAGCTTTCTTT. The chain has TRBV7-6 and TRBJ1-1; no firm D call. Germline loops: CDR1 SGHVS, CDR2 FNYEAQ. V lost 2 bases, J lost 2 bases, and 9 bases lay in between. The CDR3 extends over 14 amino acids.

This chain uses TRBV6-4 with TRBJ2-5; 7 bases fit TRBD2. V trimming: 3 bases; J trimming: 1 base; junction bases outside the gene matches: 8. The CDR3 totals 16 residues. Germline lookup yields CDR1 MRHNA and CDR2 SNTAGT. Written as DNA, the CDR3 is TGTGCCAGCAGTGAAGGGGCGGGAGACAGCCAAGAGACCCAGTACTTC. It codes for CASSEGAGDSQETQYF.

This clone was recorded a few times. The J gene is TRBJ1-2, the V gene TRBV6-4, with 7 bases lining up with TRBD1. After removal of 2 bases from V and 5 bases from J, the junction contained 5 bases not matched to a gene. This CDR3 is 14 amino acids long. Germline-derived CDR1 and CDR2 are MRHNA and SNTAGT. In DNA, the CDR3 is TGTGCCAGCAGTGACGGGGACAGCCAATATGGCTACACCTTC. This translates into CASSDGDSQYGYTF.

This chain links TRBV18 with TRBJ1-4, with no clear D. The ends were cut back, 4 bases at V and 7 bases at J, with 7 bases in the middle. From germline, CDR1 is KGHSH and CDR2 LQKENI. The CDR3 length is 12 residues. The CDR3 is CASSREGEKLFF. The CDR3 DNA follows: TGTGCCAGCTCACGGGAGGGTGAAAAACTGTTTTTT.

The CDR3 region has the DNA TGTGCCATCAGTGAGTCGACGGGATCCTACAATGAGCAGTTCTTC. It translates to CAISESTGSYNEQFF. V is TRBV10-3 and J is TRBJ2-1; tentative D call: TRBD2 (5 bases). V lost 0 bases, J lost 1 base, and 7 bases lay in between. Germline V lookup: CDR1 ENHRY, CDR2 SYGVKD. The CDR3 totals 15 residues.

This clone was seen a single time. This chain joins TRBV6-5 and TRBJ2-7, with D possibly being TRBD2 (7 bases). The CDR3 contains 15 residues. V was cut by 0 bases and J by 0 bases, with 9 bases left in between. Germline CDR1 is MNHEY and CDR2 is SVGAGI. The CDR3 spells CASSYSRGRSYEQYF. The CDR3 DNA sequence: TGTGCCAGCAGTTACTCGCGGGGGCGCTCCTACGAGCAGTACTTC.

The chain combines TRBV15 with TRBJ2-5; the D is unclear. V lost 8 bases, J lost 4 bases, and 20 bases lay in between. The CDR3 spans 15 residues. The germline V gene encodes CDR1 LNHNV and CDR2 YYDKDF (reference sequence). CDR3 nucleotide sequence: TGTGCCACCCAGAGTTTGTCGGTCCCAACAGAGACCCAGTACTTC. This sequence encodes CATQSLSVPTETQYF. Drawing the rest from reference TRBV15 and TRBJ2-5, the complete variable domain is DAMVIQNPRYQVTQFGKPVTLSCSQTLNHNVMYWYQQKSSQAPKLLFHYYDKDFNNEADTPDNFQSRRPNTSFCFLDIRSPGLGDTAMYLCATQSLSVPTETQYFGPGTRLLVL.

This chain connects TRBV18 to TRBJ1-6; TRBD1 might be the D (5 bases). V was cut by 3 bases and J by 5 bases, with 8 bases left in between. CDR3 length: 14 amino acids. The germline V gene encodes CDR1 KGHSH and CDR2 LQKENI. The CDR3, as DNA: TGTGCCAGCTCACCGGGGCCGAATAATTCACCCCTCCACTTT. Translation: CASSPGPNNSPLHF. The variable domain in full, completed from reference TRBV18 and TRBJ1-6, reads NAGVMQNPRHLVRRRGQEARLRCSPMKGHSHVYWYRQLPEEGLKFMVYLQKENIIDESGMPKERFSAEFPKEGPSILRIQQVVRGDSAAYFCASSPGPNNSPLHFGNGTRLTVT.

The V call is TRBV5-6, the J call TRBJ2-1, with D perhaps matching TRBD1 or TRBD2 (5 bases each). CDR1 SGHDT and CDR2 YYEEEE come from the germline V gene. The CDR3 loop spans 12 amino acids. Trimming removed 4 bases from V and 9 bases from J, with 11 bases in between. For the CDR3, the DNA is TGTGCCAGCAGCATAGAGAGGGGTGAGCAGTTCTTC. Protein sequence: CASSIERGEQFF.

The CDR3 region is CASSPRTSGRVTDTQYF. Written as DNA, the CDR3 is TGTGCCAGCAGCCCGAGGACTAGCGGGAGGGTCACAGATACGCAGTATTTT. The rearrangement joins TRBV7-9 to TRBJ2-3, with 15 bases aligning to TRBD2. The CDR3 runs to 17 residues. With 5 bases clipped from V and 2 bases from J, the junction kept 5 bases outside the gene matches. In germline, CDR1 is SEHNR, CDR2 FQNEAQ (reference sequence).

This clone came up a few times. This rearrangement joins TRBV7-9 to TRBJ2-2; 7 nucleotides agree with TRBD2. The germline gives CDR1 SEHNR, CDR2 FQNEAQ (reference sequence). CDR3 length equals 16 residues. V dropped 10 bases and J dropped 5; count of bases not matched to a gene: 16. The CDR3 sequence is CATGLIPLAATGELFF. In nucleotides, the CDR3 is TGTGCCACCGGATTAATCCCTCTAGCGGCTACCGGGGAGCTGTTTTTT.

J is TRBJ1-1 and V is TRBV28; perhaps TRBD1 as D (5 bases). Germline V gene sequence: CDR1 MDHEN, CDR2 SYDVKM. The CDR3 length is 14 residues. Trimming shortened V by 10 bases and J by 6 bases, and 21 bases separated the two germline ends. CDR3 DNA: TGTGCCACTTTAACCCAGGGAAAGTTTGCTGAAGCTTTCTTT. As protein: CATLTQGKFAEAFF.

The chain has TRBV28 and TRBJ2-7; D may be TRBD1 (6 bases). V lost 5 bases to trimming and J lost 1 base, with 9 bases between them. The CDR3 loop spans 13 amino acids. CDR1 and CDR2 from the germline V gene are MDHEN and SYDVKM. CDR3: CASSLGQSYEQYF. CDR3 DNA sequence: TGTGCCAGCAGTCTCGGACAGTCCTACGAGCAGTACTTC.

CDR3 region: CASSPFYGQGSLSNQPQHF. DNA of the CDR3: TGCGCCAGCAGCCCATTCTATGGACAGGGAAGTTTGAGCAATCAGCCCCAGCATTTT. The V and J genes are TRBV4-1 and TRBJ1-5; the match to TRBD1 covers 8 bases. This CDR3 is built from 19 residues. After removal of 4 bases from V and 1 base from J, the junction contained 15 bases not matched to a gene. Germline V gene lookup returns CDR1 MGHRA and CDR2 YSYEKL.

This rearrangement joins TRBV19 to TRBJ2-7, with no clear D. Germline CDR1 and CDR2: LNHDA and SQIVND (reference sequence). This CDR3 is built from 14 residues. V shed 0 bases and J shed 3 bases, with 9 bases lying between them. The CDR3 nucleotides read TGTGCCAGTAGTATAGAGACCGGGTTCTACGAGCAGTACTTC. It codes for CASSIETGFYEQYF.

The rearrangement joins TRBV6-4 to TRBJ2-7, with TRBD2 matching over 7 bases. This CDR3 spans 15 amino acids. Germline V lookup: CDR1 MRHNA, CDR2 SNTAGT. J lost 1 base, V lost 2 bases, and 5 bases had no gene match. CDR3 DNA sequence: TGTGCCAGCAGTGACGAAGCGGGGAAGTCCTACGAGCAGTACTTC. It is translated as CASSDEAGKSYEQYF.